The sequence of this TCR beta chain was determined in a study of chemoradiotherapy in HPV16-positive cancers. Of note for this clone: The antigen is undetermined.

The study, taken as a whole, reports: Only a couple of HPV16-positive patients supplied the functional HPV-specificity definition. During treatment, candidate HPV-specific clones and E7-related motifs expanded in tumor.

Profiled with immunoSEQ multiplex PCR; TCRdb holds only in-frame clones, not every one. The sample lists over 10,000 clones, approximately 77% occurring once. CDR1 SGHKS and CDR2 YYEKEE come from the germline V gene (reference sequence). The CDR3 is made up of 14 amino acids. The germline V and J ends were trimmed by 7 bases and 0 bases, with 10 bases remaining between them. Sample collection occurred from a patient who underwent chemoradiotherapy. The chain combines TRBV5-5 with TRBJ1-4, with D hard to call. This receptor was taken from a human donor with HPV-associated anogenital cancer. The CDR3, as DNA: TGTGCCAGCCGCCGGGCTGCAACTAATGAAAAACTGTTTTTT. The encoded protein is CASRRAATNEKLFF.